This entry is about one TCR beta chain. The sample comes from a study of blood T cell repertoires in COVID-19. Study summary: Spain, Italy and the United States supplied samples that represented acute and convalescent COVID-19.

Authors' methods: Amplification of reference gene primers provided the estimated nucleated cell counts. The method was immunoSEQ multiplex PCR; TCRdb's version includes in-frame clones alone and lacks a portion of them. Clone size and the V and J calls come from that table; the DNA yielded D and trimming. The sample has some 310,000 clones; 89% are singletons. Germline V gives CDR1 SGHRS, CDR2 YFSETQ. The CDR3 consists of 14 residues. J lost 4 bases, V lost 4 bases, and 6 bases had no gene match. Cohort placement rested on clinical history that participants reported themselves. Among Cohort 3 donors, those recovered had two negative PCRs, clearance, or symptom resolution.

The material sequenced was PBMCs or T cells enriched from blood (not recorded which). The chain couples TRBV5-1 to TRBJ1-2, with 8 bases that match TRBD1. The receptor was derived from a woman in her 30s who had recovered from COVID-19. The DNA of the CDR3 is TGCGCCAGCAGCCAGGGGGCGCGGGGCTATGGCTACACCTTC. It is translated as CASSQGARGYGYTF.